This T cell receptor (beta chain) originates from a study of blood T cell repertoires in COVID-19 (TCRdb year 2020). As for the study more broadly: Samples from collaborators originated in the United States, Italy and Spain and spanned both the acute and convalescent phases of COVID-19. The prospective study material was composed of cDNA or gDNA derived from T cells, B-cell-depleted T cells, or PBMCs. Subjects who had been exposed to COVID-19, were actively infected with it, or had recovered from it provided the deeply sampled blood TCRbeta repertoires that made up the dataset. A freely available public database, intended as a resource for researchers studying the immune response to SARS-CoV-2, is where the repertoires were released. Samples were obtained from the ongoing ImmuneRACE study (first 160 participants) and from over 1,000 subjects provided by 6 global collaborators. The sample metadata nearly always contained a de-identified subject ID, COVID-19 status, age in years and sex. Where available, HLA class I and class II types were obtained from metadata supplied by the sample provider rather than from assay-based typing.

V is shortened by 4 bases, J by 5 bases, and the region joining them spans 8 bases. The CDR3 measures 11 amino acids from cysteine to phenylalanine. The sequence is cut down to CDR3 DNA, 33 bases in frame from base 1. The germline V gene supplies CDR1 SQVTM and CDR2 ANQGSEA. The immunoSEQ Assay, a bias-controlled multiplex PCR, was used to amplify TCRbeta CDR3 regions from genomic DNA. As for the authors' bioinformatics: The number of nucleated cells in each sample was estimated by amplification of reference gene primers within the assay. Sequence reads were collapsed and filtered to measure the absolute abundance of every unique TCRbeta CDR3 rearrangement. For each sample, productive Simpson clonality was calculated by taking the square root of Simpson's diversity index across productive rearrangements. TCRdb retrieved this table from immuneACCESS and kept in-frame rearrangements only. Not all clones are present; in checked studies, unresolved V genes account for under half, and no reason is known for the remainder. V, J and clone size derive from that table, while D and trimming were established from the DNA sequence. This sample has more than 300,000 clones in its table, and about 82% of those were observed once. The ten largest clonotypes hold 1.5% to 2% of the sample.

Overall study outcomes, separate from this receptor: The amount of clinical and demographic metadata varied by source and participant and was provided uncurated.

Comments on this clone: Its binding antigen is unknown. Within one base of it there is no much larger clone, and no base qualities were kept.

The collaborating institutions used their own protocols to collect whole blood in K2EDTA tubes. For TCRbeta analysis, collaborator samples were shipped as frozen whole blood, as isolated PBMCs, or as DNA extracted from either sample type. The chain is encoded by TRBV29-1 joined to TRBJ1-1; no D gene can be assigned with confidence. This receptor was taken from a woman aged 45-60 years with acute or convalescent COVID-19. Specimen: peripheral blood. The nucleotides read TGCAGCGTTGGGGTGAGGACTGAAGCTTTCTTT. Its amino acids are CSVGVRTEAFF.